Listed here are 29 T cell receptor beta chains from one sample, sequenced in a study of blood T cells in healthy people across ages (dated by TCRdb to 2015 to 2017). The library was obtained by 5' RACE. Sequenced using an Illumina HiSeq 2500. The second PCR ran for roughly 7 to 12 cycles and used a J-beta primer mix along with a sample-barcoded 5' primer. The public reads were reprocessed in TCRdb via fastp at Q25 and MiXCR, keeping in-frame beta chains. All rows with the same CDR3 protein become a single entry with the most common DNA and genes. Counted in this sample were around 1,500,000 distinct CDR3 sequences; roughly 30% of them appeared once. The ten largest clones represent roughly 8% of the sample. Input material: blood. These receptors all come from a woman aged 30 to 39 in good health.

The chain has TRBV30 and TRBJ1-1; the D gene is possibly TRBD1 (6 bases). The CDR3 totals 15 residues. The germline V gene has CDR1 GTSNPN and CDR2 SVGIG (reference sequence). The germline V and J ends were trimmed by 5 bases and 3 bases, with 19 bases remaining between them. CDR3 DNA sequence: TGTGCCTGGTACCGGGACACCCTTTTGTACACTGAAGCTTTCTTT. Its translation: CAWYRDTLLYTEAFF.

The chain uses TRBV5-1 and TRBJ2-7, with D possibly called TRBD1 or TRBD2 (5 bases each). Germline V gene lookup returns CDR1 SGHRS and CDR2 YFSETQ. There are 15 residues in the CDR3. With 0 bases removed from V and 1 base from J, the gap between germline ends came to 11 bases. The CDR3 nucleotides read TGCGCCAGCAGCTTGGGGGGGTTTGAATCCTACGAGCAGTACTTC. It translates to CASSLGGFESYEQYF.

The chain carries TRBV11-2 and TRBJ2-2, with a possible D match to TRBD2 (5 bases). Between the trimmed V and J ends, which lost 5 bases and 7 bases, there was a span of 14 bases. From germline, CDR1 is SGHAT and CDR2 FQNNGV. This CDR3 has 14 residues. CDR3 amino acids: CASSPRRRDGELFF. The CDR3 nucleotides are TGTGCCAGCAGCCCCAGGCGCCGGGACGGGGAGCTGTTTTTT.

The chain is built from TRBV11-2 and TRBJ2-3, with 7 bases matching TRBD2. Germline CDR1 SGHAT, CDR2 FQNNGV. Trimming at V came to 4 bases and at J to 3 bases, leaving 7 bases not matched to a gene. The CDR3 spans 15 residues. The CDR3 sequence is CASSWAAGVTDTQYF. The CDR3 bases are TGTGCCAGCAGCTGGGCGGCGGGAGTGACAGATACGCAGTATTTT.

This clonotype has only a few counts. V and J are TRBV27 and TRBJ1-4, with D tentatively TRBD1 (6 bases). CDR1 and CDR2 (germline): MNHEY, SMNVEV (reference sequence). This CDR3 contains 14 residues. V lost 6 bases and J lost 8, with 16 bases in between. CDR3 in amino acids: CASRRPGAGEKLFF. DNA for the CDR3: TGTGCCAGCAGGAGACCAGGGGCGGGGGAAAAACTGTTTTTT.

To note about this clonotype: Germline is not matched at one junction end, which may reflect a read error. The chain has TRBV28 and TRBJ1-2; tentative D call: TRBD1 (5 bases). Germline V gene data show CDR1 as MDHEN and CDR2 as SYDVKM. The CDR3 runs to 16 residues. The CDR3 protein is CASSKMSMGGSDGCTF. The CDR3 bases are TGTGCCAGCAGTAAAATGTCTATGGGGGGATCGGATGGCTGCACCTTC.

V gene TRBV14 combines with J gene TRBJ1-3; D is ambiguous. Germline V gives CDR1 SGHDN, CDR2 FVKESK. This CDR3 is 14 amino acids long. Trimming took 5 bases from V and 0 from J, leaving 8 bases between them. The CDR3 DNA reads as TGTGCCAGCAGCACTCAAATCTCTGGAAACACCATATATTTT. This sequence encodes CASSTQISGNTIYF.

The chain carries TRBV7-9 and TRBJ2-7; D gene unclear. The J call may be wrong; the DNA end is better matched by TRBJ2-5. The germline CDR1 and CDR2 sequences are SEHNR and FQNEAQ (reference sequence). There are 13 residues in the CDR3. This CDR3 reads CASSPSSLETQYF. The CDR3 region has the DNA TGTGCCAGCAGCCCCTCATCGCTAGAGACCCAGTACTTC.

This clonotype was detected a few times. The gene calls are TRBV29-1 and TRBJ2-1, with D perhaps TRBD1 (6 bases). The closer fit of TRBJ2-7 to the DNA end suggests the J call may be wrong. Germline-derived CDR1 and CDR2 are SQVTM and ANQGSEA. The CDR3 contains 10 residues. The CDR3 DNA is TGCAGCGTAAAGGGGGACGAGCAGTACTTC. Translating it yields CSVKGDEQYF.

CDR3 sequence: CASSPDSNNEQFF. CDR3 bases: TGTGCCAGCAGTCCGGACAGTAACAATGAGCAGTTCTTC. The V call is TRBV12-3 or TRBV12-4, the J call TRBJ2-1, with a possible D match to TRBD1 (6 bases). V was cut by 5 bases and J by 5 bases, with 10 bases left in between. The CDR3 runs to 13 residues.

In this sample, this clonotype turned up a few times. Here the CDR3 reads CASSLVGQGPNEKLFF. The CDR3 bases are TGTGCCAGCAGCTTAGTTGGACAGGGGCCTAATGAAAAACTGTTTTTT. The chain has TRBV7-9 and TRBJ1-4, with 9 bases lining up with TRBD1. Germline values: CDR1 SEHNR, CDR2 FQNEAQ (reference sequence). CDR3 size: 16 residues. The trim removed 1 base at V and 3 bases at J, leaving 3 bases unmatched.

CDR3 DNA sequence: TGTGCCAGCAGCTTGGGTTCCGACAGCAAACAGTTCTTC. Translating it yields CASSLGSDSKQFF. This chain links TRBV5-5 with TRBJ2-1; TRBD1 is a possible D gene (5 bases). CDR1 is SGHKS, CDR2 YYEKEE, per germline (reference sequence). V lost 0 bases and J 13 bases, leaving 14 bases between the germline ends. CDR3 size: 13 residues. The complete variable domain, with remaining parts taken from reference TRBV5-5 and TRBJ2-1, reads DAGVTQSPTHLIKTRGQQVTLRCSPISGHKSVSWYQQVLGQGPQFIFQYYEKEERGRGNFPDRFSARQFPNYSSELNVNALLLGDSALYLCASSLGSDSKQFFGPGTRLTVL.

The chain uses TRBV11-2 and TRBJ2-4; D might be TRBD1 (5 bases). The J call is uncertain, as TRBJ2-7 better fits the DNA end. Germline CDR1 is SGHAT and CDR2 is FQNNGV. This CDR3 spans 15 amino acids. Here the CDR3 DNA reads TGTGCCAGCAGCTTGGGGCCCACGGCGGCTTACGAGCAGTACTTC. It codes for CASSLGPTAAYEQYF.

This rearrangement joins TRBV7-2 to TRBJ1-5, with a tentative D call TRBD1 (5 bases). Germline-derived CDR1 and CDR2 are SGHTA and FQGNSA. V shed 8 bases and J shed 6 bases, with 20 bases lying between them. The CDR3 is 15 amino acids. The CDR3 spells CASRDPLTGGQPQHF. The CDR3 DNA reads TGTGCCAGCCGGGACCCCCTCACGGGAGGTCAGCCCCAGCATTTT.

This chain links TRBV7-6 with TRBJ2-5, with 7 bases that match TRBD2. Germline V gives CDR1 SGHVS, CDR2 FNYEAQ. This CDR3 is 18 amino acids long. Losses at the gene ends were 5 bases for V and 4 bases for J; bases not matched to a gene: 19. The CDR3 DNA follows: TGTGCCAGCAGCCACTTCGGGGCGGGAGTATCTCTTCTAGAGACCCAGTACTTC. Protein: CASSHFGAGVSLLETQYF.

This chain uses TRBV5-1 with TRBJ2-7, with 13 bases fitting TRBD2. Germline assignment: CDR1 SGHRS and CDR2 YFSETQ. V trimming: 5 bases; J trimming: 3 bases; junction bases outside the gene matches: 11. CDR3 length: 17 amino acids. CDR3 DNA: TGCGCCAGCAGTTCGGCGGTGACTAGCGGGAGGAACTACGAGCAGTACTTC. This sequence encodes CASSSAVTSGRNYEQYF.

In its sample, this clonotype was seen many times. The chain carries TRBV4-1 and TRBJ1-6; tentative D call: TRBD1 (6 bases). CDR1 is MGHRA, CDR2 YSYEKL, per germline. Between the trimmed V and J ends, which lost 4 bases and 7 bases, there was a span of 14 bases. The length of the CDR3 is 15 residues. The DNA for the CDR3 is TGCGCCAGCAGCCTCCGGGGGGCAAGGAATTCACCCCTCCACTTT. This sequence encodes CASSLRGARNSPLHF.

Only a few counts were recorded for this clonotype. Relative to the germline gene, one junction end is altered; a read error may explain this. V usage is TRBV20-1 and J usage is TRBJ2-3; maybe TRBD1 (6 bases). Per germline, CDR1 DFQATT and CDR2 SNEGSKA (reference sequence). CDR3 length: 20 residues. In DNA form, the CDR3 reads TGCAGTCCTAGACCGATACTAGGGGGTCTACAGAATAATAGCACAGATACGCAGTATTTT. This sequence encodes CSPRPILGGLQNNSTDTQYF.

The chain employs TRBV3-1 and TRBJ1-4; 9 nucleotides agree with TRBD1. Per germline, CDR1 LGHDT and CDR2 YNNKEL (reference sequence). V was pared by 8 bases and J by 12 bases, with 13 bases of the junction left unmatched. CDR3 length equals 14 residues. Here the CDR3 DNA reads TGTGCCAGCTGCAGCCGGGACAGGGACGAAGAACTGTTTTTT. Translated: CASCSRDRDEELFF.

This clonotype was seen at least ten times. This chain joins TRBV4-3 and TRBJ1-2; a possible D gene is TRBD1 (6 bases). The V end was cut by 0 bases, the J end by 0 bases, with 14 bases between. This CDR3 region has 17 residues. CDR1 and CDR2 from the germline V gene are LGHNA and YSLEER. This CDR3 reads CASSQDHRGQANYGYTF. CDR3 DNA: TGCGCCAGCAGCCAAGATCATCGGGGGCAGGCTAACTATGGCTACACCTTC.

Points on this clonotype: This may stem from a read error, because a much larger clone lies one nucleotide away. CDR3: CAIRETPGRGEQFF. The CDR3, as DNA: TGTGCCATCAGGGAGACGCCGGGACGCGGTGAGCAGTTCTTC. The V gene is TRBV10-3, the J gene TRBJ2-1; D may match TRBD1 or TRBD2 (5 bases each). Germline V gene lookup returns CDR1 ENHRY and CDR2 SYGVKD. This CDR3 has 14 amino acids. Trimming pared 6 bases from V and 9 bases from J, leaving 18 bases between.

With respect to this clonotype: The CDR3 ends on some other residue instead of the conserved phenylalanine or tryptophan, so this is likely a read error. CDR3 DNA sequence: TGTGCCAGCAGACTTAGCGGGGGGAGAGGAGAGGCCCAGTACTCC. Its translation is CASRLSGGRGEAQYS. V and J are TRBV12-3 or TRBV12-4 and TRBJ2-5; 10 bases are shared with TRBD2. The CDR3 spans 15 residues.

The rearrangement uses TRBV18 and TRBJ2-4; the D gene is possibly TRBD1 (5 bases). Near its end, the DNA agrees better with TRBJ2-7, so the J call may be wrong. CDR3 length equals 14 residues. Germline loops: CDR1 KGHSH, CDR2 LQKENI. The CDR3 reads CASSPGHRPYEQYF. In nucleotides, the CDR3 is TGTGCCAGCTCACCCGGACACCGACCCTACGAGCAGTACTTC.

There are many counts of this clonotype. The rearrangement uses TRBV4-3 and TRBJ2-7; possible D gene TRBD1, 5 bases. This CDR3 is 15 amino acids long. Germline V gene data show CDR1 as LGHNA and CDR2 as YSLEER. V was cut by 0 bases and J by 2 bases, with 11 bases left in between. The CDR3 reads CASSQEATAAYEQYF. The CDR3 region has the DNA TGCGCCAGCAGCCAAGAGGCGACAGCAGCCTACGAGCAGTACTTC.

This clonotype was seen more than once but under ten times. The rearrangement joins TRBV7-2 to TRBJ2-3, with TRBD2 as a possible D gene (6 bases). The V gene's germline CDR1 is SGHTA and CDR2 FQGNSA. Trimming pared 1 base from V and 7 bases from J, leaving 9 bases between. The CDR3 is 13 residues long. The CDR3 sequence is CASSLGTINTQYF. The CDR3 coding sequence is TGTGCCAGCAGCTTAGGGACTATAAATACGCAGTATTTT.

This clonotype was counted ten times or more. V and J are TRBV5-5 and TRBJ2-3, with 7 positions matching TRBD2. V trimming: 3 bases; J trimming: 0 bases; junction bases outside the gene matches: 7. The CDR3 extends over 16 amino acids. Germline loops: CDR1 SGHKS, CDR2 YYEKEE (reference sequence). The CDR3 sequence: CASSSGGAASTDTQYF. Written as DNA, the CDR3 is TGTGCCAGCAGCTCGGGGGGTGCAGCTAGCACAGATACGCAGTATTTT.

This clonotype showed up many times. The rearrangement joins TRBV11-2 to TRBJ2-5; D call uncertain. V shed 3 bases and J shed 0 bases, with 5 bases lying between them. CDR1 SGHAT and CDR2 FQNNGV come from the germline V gene. The CDR3 covers 13 residues. For the CDR3, the DNA is TGTGCCAGCAGCTTTCAGTACCAAGAGACCCAGTACTTC. This translates into CASSFQYQETQYF.

This clonotype was counted ten times or more. This rearrangement joins TRBV9 to TRBJ2-1; 7 bases are shared with TRBD2. Trimming at V came to 0 bases and at J to 8 bases, leaving 5 bases not matched to a gene. The CDR3 has 14 residues. Germline V gene data show CDR1 as SGDLS and CDR2 as YYNGEE. CDR3: CASSVEPGGDEQFF. In DNA form, the CDR3 reads TGTGCCAGCAGCGTAGAACCGGGAGGAGATGAGCAGTTCTTC.

The V call is TRBV29-1, the J call TRBJ2-7; D may be TRBD1 or TRBD2 (5 bases each). Germline values: CDR1 SQVTM, CDR2 ANQGSEA. This CDR3 has 16 residues. Trimming cost V 0 bases and J 3 bases, with 18 bases left between them. The CDR3, as DNA: TGCAGCGTTGAAGAAGGGGACGGGATCCTTGGCTACGAGCAGTACTTC. It encodes CSVEEGDGILGYEQYF.